These T cell receptor beta chains were read from a single sample in a study of blood T cell repertoires in COVID-19. TCRdb's table, derived via immunoSEQ multiplex PCR, lists solely in-frame clones and lacks some. Seen here are 70,000 to 100,000 clones, around nine tenths observed once, and the top ten hold around 3%. The sample taken for sequencing was peripheral blood. The receptors stem from a woman older than 75 with acute or convalescent COVID-19. The CDR3 runs from the conserved cysteine through the conserved F or W. The D gene is left open where the match is weak. Size is stated for part of the rows, as once, few or many counts, or as a class when the clone is expanded.

V	size	D	J	DNA	CDR3
TRBV28	.	TRBD1	TRBJ1-2	TGTGCCAGCAGTTTATCAGGGGGCGTCGAGGTTGGCTACACCTTC	CASSLSGGVEVGYTF
TRBV28	.	.	TRBJ1-5	TGTGCCAGCAGTTTACCCAGGAATAGCAATCAGCCCCAGCATTTT	CASSLPRNSNQPQHF
TRBV9	.	TRBD2	TRBJ2-3	TGTGCCAGCAGCGTAGAGCTAGCGGGGGGCAAAGATACGCAGTATTTT	CASSVELAGGKDTQYF
TRBV7-3	.	TRBD1	TRBJ1-2	TGTGCCAGCAGCTTATTGGGCGGGACAGGGAAGGACTATGGCTACACCTTC	CASSLLGGTGKDYGYTF
TRBV7-2	.	.	TRBJ2-3	TGTGCCAGCAGCTTAGCGCGAGGACTGGATACGCAGTATTTT	CASSLARGLDTQYF
TRBV2	.	.	TRBJ1-5	TGTGCCAGCACTAGGGAGGGCAGCAATCAGCCCCAGCATTTT	CASTREGSNQPQHF
TRBV29-1	.	TRBD1	TRBJ1-1	TGCAGCGTTGAAAACAGGGGGCAGGACACTGAAGCTTTCTTT	CSVENRGQDTEAFF
TRBV30	once	TRBD1	TRBJ1-5	TGTGCCTGGAGGCCCCCGGGACAGGGAAATCAGCCCCAGCATTTT	CAWRPPGQGNQPQHF
TRBV28	.	TRBD2	TRBJ2-1	TGTGCCAGCAGTTTACGAGCGGGAGGGGGAGAATACAATGAGCAGTTCTTC	CASSLRAGGGEYNEQFF
TRBV14	.	.	TRBJ1-2	TGTGCCAGCAGCCAAATTGGGGCTGGAGGCTACACCTTC	CASSQIGAGGYTF
TRBV7-9	.	TRBD1	TRBJ1-1	TGTGCCAGCAGCCCGGAGGACAGGGTAATCCCTCTATTGAACACTGAAGCTTTCTTT	CASSPEDRVIPLLNTEAFF
TRBV29-1	.	.	TRBJ1-2	TGCAGCGTTGTAGGAGGAGTTGATGGCTACACCTTC	CSVVGGVDGYTF
TRBV5-4	.	TRBD2	TRBJ2-3	TGTGCCAGCAGCGCCCCGTCGAGCGGGGGGGAGGATACGCAGTATTTT	CASSAPSSGGEDTQYF
TRBV27	.	TRBD1	TRBJ1-1	TGTGCCAGCAGTTACAGGGGGCAAGCTTTCTTT	CASSYRGQAFF
TRBV20-1	.	.	TRBJ1-4	TGCAGTGCTAGTATTGGAGGGAACAGAGGGATTGAAAAACTGTTTTTT	CSASIGGNRGIEKLFF
TRBV24-1	.	.	TRBJ1-5	TGTGCCACCAGTGATACCCGGACAGCCATCAATCAGCCCCAGCATTTT	CATSDTRTAINQPQHF
TRBV6-2/TRBV6-3	.	TRBD1	TRBJ1-5	TGTGCCAGCAGCCAAACCCCCGGGACAGGGGACAATCAGCCCCAGCATTTT	CASSQTPGTGDNQPQHF